These 20 T cell receptor beta chains originate from one sample sequenced in a study of OX40 agonist ivuxolimab in advanced cancers. Assay: immunoSEQ multiplex PCR; the TCRdb copy retains only in-frame clones and omits some. The table includes 70,000 to 80,000 clones, 75% to 90% detected once. This specimen consisted of CD4+ or CD8+ T cells sorted from blood, obtained in a trial of the OX40 agonist ivuxolimab. These receptors came from an adult with an advanced solid tumor such as melanoma, head and neck, liver or kidney cancer.

The gene calls are TRBV15 and TRBJ2-7; 7 nucleotides line up with TRBD2. The V segment lost 4 bases and the J segment 2 bases; nucleotides outside the gene matches: 11. The CDR3 spans 16 residues. Per germline, CDR1 LNHNV and CDR2 YYDKDF (reference sequence). The CDR3 DNA sequence: TGTGCCACCAGCAAGGAGGCTAGCGGAGCGACCTACGAGCAGTACTTC. Translation: CATSKEASGATYEQYF.

The chain couples TRBV18 to TRBJ2-1; 12 bases fit TRBD2. The CDR3 consists of 16 residues. Germline V gene lookup returns CDR1 KGHSH and CDR2 LQKENI. Trimming at V came to 3 bases and at J to 6 bases, leaving 6 bases not matched to a gene. CDR3 coding DNA: TGTGCCAGCTCACCGCTAGCGGGAGGGTCGGGCAATGAGCAGTTCTTC. This codes for CASSPLAGGSGNEQFF.

The sample holds a few counts of this clone. V usage is TRBV18 and J usage is TRBJ2-6; 10 bases are shared with TRBD2. Trimming removed 3 bases from V and 2 bases from J; junction bases left unmatched: 10. The CDR3 totals 19 residues. Germline CDR1 reads KGHSH; CDR2 reads LQKENI. The CDR3 loop reads CASSPGSLLAGAGANVLTF. The DNA for the CDR3 is TGTGCCAGCTCACCCGGGTCTCTGCTAGCGGGAGCTGGGGCCAACGTCCTGACTTTC.

V usage is TRBV15 and J usage is TRBJ2-7; D call uncertain. V lost 5 bases to trimming and J lost 0 bases, with 8 bases between them. Germline CDR1 LNHNV, CDR2 YYDKDF (reference sequence). This CDR3 comprises 13 residues. The CDR3 bases are TGTGCCACCAGCGACTCGAGCTCCTACGAGCAGTACTTC. Translating it yields CATSDSSSYEQYF.

This sequence joins TRBV6-5 and TRBJ2-3, with unresolved D. The CDR3 is 15 amino acids. Deletions cut 0 bases from V and 1 base from J, with 8 bases between. Germline-derived CDR1 and CDR2 are MNHEY and SVGAGI. The CDR3 loop is CASSYSSSRTDTQYF. The DNA of the CDR3 is TGTGCCAGCAGTTACTCTAGCAGCCGCACAGATACGCAGTATTTT.

J is TRBJ2-2 and V is TRBV30; either TRBD1 or TRBD2 may supply D (5 bases each). V was cut by 3 bases and J by 1 base, with 9 bases left in between. The CDR3 has 14 residues. CDR1 and CDR2 from the germline V gene are GTSNPN and SVGIG (reference sequence). The CDR3 here is CAWRGTVNTGELFF. DNA of the CDR3: TGTGCCTGGAGGGGGACGGTGAACACCGGGGAGCTGTTTTTT.

This chain connects TRBV4-3 to TRBJ2-7; perhaps TRBD2 as D (5 bases). The CDR3 consists of 14 residues. Per the germline V gene, CDR1 is LGHNA and CDR2 is YSLEER. V was clipped by 1 base and J by 7 bases, with 14 bases between them. The CDR3 nucleotides read TGCGCCAGCAGCCAAGTTGGGTCCTCGGGGGAGCAGTACTTC. This encodes CASSQVGSSGEQYF.

Details on this clone: In this CDR3 the conserved last residue, phenylalanine or tryptophan, is missing, so a read error is likely. The chain recombines TRBV20-1 with TRBJ1-2; D call uncertain. CDR3 length equals 11 residues. CDR1 and CDR2 (germline): DFQATT, SNEGSKA (reference sequence). The ends were cut back, 3 bases at V and 7 bases at J, with 9 bases in the middle. This CDR3 is CSASRPGGYTL. In DNA form, the CDR3 reads TGCAGTGCTAGCAGGCCAGGTGGCTACACCCTC.

The chain has TRBV7-9 and TRBJ1-3, with D possibly being TRBD1 (5 bases). The CDR3 contains 18 residues. Trimming cost V 5 bases and J 0 bases, with 20 bases left between them. CDR1 and CDR2 from the germline V gene are SEHNR and FQNEAQ (reference sequence). Written as DNA, the CDR3 is TGTGCCAGCAGCCCTGGGGCTGGCGGATTAAGCTCTGGAAACACCATATATTTT. Translating gives CASSPGAGGLSSGNTIYF. Together with reference TRBV7-9 and TRBJ1-3, the CDR3 gives the full variable domain: DTGVSQNPRHKITKRGQNVTFRCDPISEHNRLYWYRQTLGQGPEFLTYFQNEAQLEKSRLLSDRFSAERPKGSFSTLEIQRTEQGDSAMYLCASSPGAGGLSSGNTIYFGEGSWLTVV.

The gene calls are TRBV7-9 and TRBJ1-2, with a weak D call TRBD1 (6 bases). This CDR3 has 14 residues. Germline loops: CDR1 SEHNR, CDR2 FQNEAQ (reference sequence). Deletions cut 5 bases from V and 4 bases from J, with 14 bases between. DNA of the CDR3: TGTGCCAGCAGCCCATTCAGGGGAAGCTATGGCTACACCTTC. Translated, it gives CASSPFRGSYGYTF.

This clone has just a few counts. Other DNA sequences of this sample code for an identical CDR3. The chain is built from TRBV5-1 and TRBJ2-5; the D gene is possibly TRBD1 (5 bases). Germline CDR1 is SGHRS and CDR2 is YFSETQ. The ends were cut back, 0 bases at V and 2 bases at J, with 20 bases in the middle. CDR3 length equals 18 residues. The CDR3 here is CASSLGRSQGRAQETQYF. As DNA, the CDR3 is TGCGCCAGCAGCTTGGGCCGCTCCCAGGGCAGGGCGCAAGAGACCCAGTACTTC. Full variable domain (rest looked up from reference TRBV5-1 and TRBJ2-5): KAGVTQTPRYLIKTRGQQVTLSCSPISGHRSVSWYQQTPGQGLQFLFEYFSETQRNKGNFPGRFSGRQFSNSRSEMNVSTLELGDSALYLCASSLGRSQGRAQETQYFGPGTRLLVL.

Concerning this clone itself: One end of the junction is discordant with germline, which a read error may explain. The gene calls are TRBV7-9 and TRBJ2-7, with a weak D call TRBD2 (5 bases). The CDR3 runs to 12 residues. Per the germline V gene, CDR1 is SEHNR and CDR2 is FQNEAQ (reference sequence). The CDR3 loop is CASSFRGLGIDF. CDR3 DNA: TGTGCCAGCAGCTTCCGGGGTCTGGGTATAGACTTC.

The chain is built from TRBV5-4 and TRBJ2-3; TRBD2 is a possible D gene (6 bases). This CDR3 has 15 residues. Germline CDR1 is SGHNT and CDR2 is YYREEE (reference sequence). The V gene lost 5 bases and the J gene lost 0 bases, with 13 bases spanning the gap. This chain's CDR3 is CASRPASVSTDTQYF. The CDR3 DNA is TGTGCCAGCAGGCCTGCTAGCGTTAGCACAGATACGCAGTATTTT.

This chain uses TRBV11-2 with TRBJ1-1; unclear D gene. Germline lookup yields CDR1 SGHAT and CDR2 FQNNGV. This CDR3 has 15 amino acids. Trimming removed 6 bases at V and 1 base at J, with 15 bases between. Written as DNA, the CDR3 is TGTGCCAGCAGTCGATTCGGGAGCCAGAACACTGAAGCTTTCTTT. Translated: CASSRFGSQNTEAFF.

The chain carries TRBV5-1 and TRBJ1-1; no firm D call. CDR1 and CDR2 from the germline V gene are SGHRS and YFSETQ. CDR3 length: 14 residues. V lost 2 bases and J 4 bases, leaving 12 bases between the germline ends. In DNA form, the CDR3 reads TGCGCCAGCAGCTTTCAAAACAGTGCCACTGAAGCTTTCTTT. This sequence encodes CASSFQNSATEAFF.

V is TRBV6-5 and J is TRBJ2-7; D is ambiguous. The germline gives CDR1 MNHEY, CDR2 SVGAGI. There are 14 residues in the CDR3. Trimming stripped 0 bases from V and 3 bases from J, with 9 bases between. The chain's CDR3 is CASSYSFPIYEQYF. The CDR3, as DNA: TGTGCCAGCAGTTACTCGTTTCCGATCTACGAGCAGTACTTC.

V is TRBV7-6 and J is TRBJ2-2, with D possibly being TRBD2 (5 bases). The germline CDR1 and CDR2 sequences are SGHVS and FNYEAQ. V was shortened by 5 bases and J by 6 bases, with 16 bases between the two germline ends. This CDR3 comprises 15 residues. The CDR3 bases are TGTGCCAGCAGCCCCACTAGGGCCATGTCCGGGGAGCTGTTTTTT. Its translation: CASSPTRAMSGELFF.

V gene TRBV5-8 combines with J gene TRBJ2-5, with 8 bases lining up with TRBD1. The CDR3 consists of 15 residues. Germline V gives CDR1 SGHTS, CDR2 YDEGEE. Germline trimming cut 5 bases from V and 2 bases from J; bases unmatched to any gene: 8. The CDR3 protein is CASRPGQGRQETQYF. In DNA form, the CDR3 reads TGTGCCAGCAGGCCCGGACAGGGCCGGCAAGAGACCCAGTACTTC.

The chain combines TRBV11-2 with TRBJ2-7; 9 positions match TRBD2. This CDR3 spans 16 amino acids. With 5 bases clipped from V and 3 bases from J, the junction kept 11 bases outside the gene matches. Germline loops: CDR1 SGHAT, CDR2 FQNNGV. The CDR3 reads CASSTNRGAGGYEQYF. CDR3 DNA: TGTGCCAGCAGCACAAATCGCGGAGCGGGAGGCTACGAGCAGTACTTC. Filled out from reference TRBV11-2 and TRBJ2-7, the complete variable domain reads EAGVAQSPRYKIIEKRQSVAFWCNPISGHATLYWYQQILGQGPKLLIQFQNNGVVDDSQLPKDRFSAERLKGVDSTLKIQPAKLEDSAVYLCASSTNRGAGGYEQYFGPGTRLTVT.

The rearrangement joins TRBV6-5 to TRBJ2-5; D is unclear. The length of the CDR3 is 14 residues. The germline V gene encodes CDR1 MNHEY and CDR2 SVGAGI. The V gene lost 0 bases and the J gene lost 4 bases, with 9 bases spanning the gap. CDR3 sequence reads: CASSYSYQSETQYF. CDR3 coding DNA: TGTGCCAGCAGTTACTCGTATCAGTCAGAGACCCAGTACTTC.